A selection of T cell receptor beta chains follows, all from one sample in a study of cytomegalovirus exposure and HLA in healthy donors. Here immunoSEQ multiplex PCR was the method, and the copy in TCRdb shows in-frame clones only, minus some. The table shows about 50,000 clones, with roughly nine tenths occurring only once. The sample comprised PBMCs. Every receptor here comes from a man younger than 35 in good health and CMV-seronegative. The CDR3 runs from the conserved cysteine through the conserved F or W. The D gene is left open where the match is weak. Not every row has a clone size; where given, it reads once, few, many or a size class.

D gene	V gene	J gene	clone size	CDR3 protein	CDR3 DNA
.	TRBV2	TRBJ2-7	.	CASSGQLDEQYF	TGTGCCAGCAGCGGACAGCTCGACGAGCAGTACTTC
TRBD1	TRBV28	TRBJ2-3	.	CASRQTTGPTDTQYF	TGTGCCAGCAGACAAACGACAGGGCCCACAGATACGCAGTATTTT
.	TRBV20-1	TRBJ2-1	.	CSASGNGEQFF	TGCAGTGCTAGCGGGAACGGTGAGCAGTTCTTC
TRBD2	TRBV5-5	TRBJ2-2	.	CASSGWSGRQNTGELFF	TGTGCCAGCAGCGGGTGGAGCGGGAGACAGAACACCGGGGAGCTGTTTTTT
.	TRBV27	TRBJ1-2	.	CASKPGKLSGYTF	TGTGCCAGCAAGCCGGGAAAACTGAGTGGCTACACCTTC
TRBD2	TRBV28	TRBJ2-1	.	CASSSPLAVGTSGGKRYNEQFF	TGTGCCAGCAGTTCCCCACTGGCCGTGGGGACTAGCGGGGGGAAAAGATACAATGAGCAGTTCTTC
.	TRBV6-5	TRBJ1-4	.	CASSYSVSASNEKLFF	TGTGCCAGCAGTTACTCTGTCAGCGCGTCTAATGAAAAACTGTTTTTT
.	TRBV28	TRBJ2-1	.	CASSLQAEQFF	TGTGCCAGCAGTCTCCAAGCTGAGCAGTTCTTC
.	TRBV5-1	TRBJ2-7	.	CASSLESGAYEQYF	TGCGCCAGCAGCTTGGAGTCGGGAGCTTACGAGCAGTACTTC
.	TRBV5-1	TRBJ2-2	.	CASSLGQGDTGELFF	TGCGCCAGCAGCTTGGGGCAGGGTGACACCGGGGAGCTGTTTTTT
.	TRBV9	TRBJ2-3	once	CASSIKATDTQYF	TGTGCCAGCAGCATAAAAGCCACAGATACGCAGTATTTT